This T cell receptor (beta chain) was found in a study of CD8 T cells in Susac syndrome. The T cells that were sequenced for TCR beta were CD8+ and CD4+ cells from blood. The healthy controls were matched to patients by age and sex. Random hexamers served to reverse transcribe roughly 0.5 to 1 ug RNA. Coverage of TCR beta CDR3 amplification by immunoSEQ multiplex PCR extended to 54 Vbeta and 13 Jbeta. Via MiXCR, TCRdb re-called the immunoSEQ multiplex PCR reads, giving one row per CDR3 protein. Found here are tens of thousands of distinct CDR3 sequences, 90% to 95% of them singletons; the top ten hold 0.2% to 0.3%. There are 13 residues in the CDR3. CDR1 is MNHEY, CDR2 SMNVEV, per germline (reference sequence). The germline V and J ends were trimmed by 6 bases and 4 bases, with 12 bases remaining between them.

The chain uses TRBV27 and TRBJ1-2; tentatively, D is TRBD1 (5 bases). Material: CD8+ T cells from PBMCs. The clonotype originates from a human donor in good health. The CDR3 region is CASRGLGLYGYTF. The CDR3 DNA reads TGTGCCAGCAGAGGACTGGGACTCTATGGCTACACCTTC.